Given below is one T cell receptor (beta chain) in context. Its target is not known. Indicated time point: blood 2 weeks post-SBRT. The treatment denotes: 15 Gy SBRT to primary tumor, nephrectomy 4 weeks later. These data belong to a study of radiation and T cells in renal cell carcinoma. Notes on the study in general: Baseline intratumoral clonotype presence is unknown without pretreatment biopsies.

The length of the CDR3 is 15 residues. Germline loops: CDR1 SGHNT, CDR2 YYREEE (reference sequence). The V and J ends lost 2 bases and 3 bases respectively, with 15 bases between them. The protocol was immunoSEQ multiplex PCR, while the TCRdb copy is restricted to in-frame clones and leaves out a portion. Among 120,000 or so clones listed, around 82% were seen once. V gene TRBV5-4 combines with J gene TRBJ2-7; no reliable D call. The specimen comprised blood, sampled from a patient whose treatment included radiotherapy and nephrectomy. The origin of this receptor is a man aged 45-65 years with renal cell carcinoma. The CDR3 region is CASSFLGGSNYEQYF. The CDR3 DNA reads TGTGCCAGCAGCTTTTTGGGCGGATCTAACTACGAGCAGTACTTC. The whole variable domain, remainder taken from reference TRBV5-4 and TRBJ2-7, is ETGVTQSPTHLIKTRGQQVTLRCSSQSGHNTVSWYQQALGQGPQFIFQYYREEENGRGNFPPRFSGLQFPNYSSELNVNALELDDSALYLCASSFLGGSNYEQYFGPGTRLTVT.